Shown below are 20 T cell receptor beta chains from a single sample sequenced in a study of beta chain features in type 1 diabetes. Whole-study results and caveats: Type 1 diabetes patients had TCRB CDR3s that were shorter (moderately but significantly so) in all four CD4+ subsets.

Reverse transcription of all isolated RNA meant that expressed TCRB transcripts were sequenced. Clones were sequenced by immunoSEQ multiplex PCR, and TCRdb holds only the in-frame ones, with some missing. Of fewer than 400,000 clones listed, approximately 10% are singletons. No antigens are known for them. The sample taken for sequencing was central memory CD4+ T cells from blood. The receptor source for this set is a man aged 25 to 40 with type 1 diabetes.

This clone was counted at least ten times. This chain connects TRBV7-9 to TRBJ1-6; 11 bases map to TRBD1. Germline V gene sequence: CDR1 SEHNR, CDR2 FQNEAQ (reference sequence). Germline trimming cut 5 bases from V and 9 bases from J; bases unmatched to any gene: 3. This CDR3 has 14 amino acids. The CDR3 spells CASSAGTGGSPLHF. DNA for the CDR3: TGTGCCAGCAGCGCCGGGACAGGGGGTTCACCCCTCCACTTT.

There are a few counts of this clone. V is TRBV9 and J is TRBJ1-6; 9 nucleotides match TRBD1. The CDR3 has 16 residues. The ends lost 4 bases at V and 9 bases at J; junction bases unmatched: 11. Germline V lookup: CDR1 SGDLS, CDR2 YYNGEE. The chain's CDR3 is CASSPDPGTGTSPLHF. CDR3 nucleotide sequence: TGTGCCAGCAGCCCGGATCCCGGGACAGGGACTTCACCCCTCCACTTT.

This chain uses TRBV9 with TRBJ1-1; 10 bases line up with TRBD1. The V gene end was trimmed by 3 bases and the J gene end by 6 bases; junction bases not matched to a gene: 17. The CDR3 consists of 18 residues. From germline, CDR1 is SGDLS and CDR2 YYNGEE. The CDR3 loop is CASSAQLLGQGLEAEAFF. CDR3 DNA sequence: TGTGCCAGCAGCGCACAACTTTTGGGACAGGGGCTTGAGGCTGAAGCTTTCTTT.

The chain joins TRBV6-5 to TRBJ2-5; D assignment may be TRBD1 or TRBD2 (6 bases each). Trimming cost V 0 bases and J 5 bases, with 16 bases left between them. The CDR3 has 16 residues. Germline V CDR1 and CDR2: MNHEY, SVGAGI. CDR3 nucleotides: TGTGCCAGCAGTTACTCGAAACTTCGGGGGCGTGAGACCCAGTACTTC. The encoded protein is CASSYSKLRGRETQYF.

The chain combines TRBV11-2 with TRBJ2-5, with D unresolved. Germline V gives CDR1 SGHAT, CDR2 FQNNGV. Trimming removed 1 base at V and 5 bases at J, with 11 bases between. CDR3 length: 14 residues. The CDR3 DNA sequence: TGTGCCAGCAGCTTAGGGCTAAATTCCGAGACCCAGTACTTC. This sequence encodes CASSLGLNSETQYF.

This clone was observed a handful of times. The V call is TRBV10-3, the J call TRBJ2-1; TRBD1 matches 7 bases. The V gene's germline CDR1 is ENHRY and CDR2 SYGVKD. J gave up 3 bases and V 4 bases, and 0 bases lay outside the gene matches. The CDR3 runs to 13 residues. Here the CDR3 reads CAISGTGYNEQFF. For the CDR3, the DNA is TGTGCCATCAGTGGGACAGGCTACAATGAGCAGTTCTTC.

The rearrangement uses TRBV7-2 and TRBJ2-5; maybe TRBD2 (6 bases). Germline V gene lookup returns CDR1 SGHTA and CDR2 FQGNSA. V was trimmed by 5 bases and J by 0 bases, leaving 10 bases between them. The CDR3 runs 14 residues. The CDR3 sequence is CASSPGTHQETQYF. CDR3 nucleotides: TGTGCCAGCAGCCCTGGGACTCACCAAGAGACCCAGTACTTC.

This clone showed up just a few times. The rearrangement links TRBV6-1 to TRBJ2-7; a weak D match, TRBD1 (6 bases). Trimming shortened V by 7 bases and J by 2 bases, and 18 bases separated the two germline ends. CDR1 is MNHNS, CDR2 SASEGT, per germline. The CDR3 length is 15 residues. Here the CDR3 DNA reads TGTGCCAGCATATTGAGGATGGGGGCCGCCTACGAGCAGTACTTC. Translation: CASILRMGAAYEQYF.

CDR3 DNA sequence: TGTGCCAGCAGGCCGCCGGGGACCCCGCAAGAGACCCAGTACTTC. The encoded protein is CASRPPGTPQETQYF. The gene calls are TRBV7-2 and TRBJ2-5; D might be TRBD1 or TRBD2, each matching 5 bases. V lost 6 bases to trimming and J lost 2 bases, with 16 bases between them. The CDR3 is 15 residues long. The germline gives CDR1 SGHTA, CDR2 FQGNSA.

In its sample, this clone was seen a few times. The chain carries TRBV7-9 and TRBJ1-5, with 8 bases that match TRBD1. V shed 5 bases, J shed 3 bases, and the junction held 12 bases outside the gene matches. CDR3 length equals 17 residues. Germline V lookup: CDR1 SEHNR, CDR2 FQNEAQ (reference sequence). CDR3 in DNA: TGTGCCAGCAGCCCGGACAGGGACCCCCTTACCAATCAGCCCCAGCATTTT. Translating gives CASSPDRDPLTNQPQHF.

The chain combines TRBV14 with TRBJ2-1; 8 positions match TRBD2. The junction had 5 bases not matched to a gene; V was cut back by 4 bases and J by 9 bases. This CDR3 has 13 residues. Germline CDR1 and CDR2: SGHDN and FVKESK. This chain's CDR3 is CASSLQRGSEQFF. CDR3 DNA sequence: TGTGCCAGCAGCCTACAGCGGGGGAGTGAGCAGTTCTTC.

A word on this clone: Additional DNA sequences in this sample encode the identical CDR3. This rearrangement joins TRBV29-1 to TRBJ2-7; D remains ambiguous. Trimming stripped 6 bases from V and 1 base from J, with 10 bases between. Germline CDR1 and CDR2: SQVTM and ANQGSEA. This CDR3 is built from 12 residues. Here the CDR3 DNA reads TGCAGCGTAGGACGTAATTCCTACGAGCAGTACTTC. Protein: CSVGRNSYEQYF.

This clone has more than one count but fewer than ten. The V gene is TRBV7-9, the J gene TRBJ1-6; the match to TRBD1 covers 7 bases. V trimming: 2 bases; J trimming: 8 bases; junction bases outside the gene matches: 3. Germline V gene data show CDR1 as SEHNR and CDR2 as FQNEAQ (reference sequence). The CDR3 runs 14 residues. CDR3 protein: CASSLHRGDSPLHF. The CDR3 DNA reads TGTGCCAGCAGCTTACACAGGGGTGATTCACCCCTCCACTTT.

The rearrangement joins TRBV27 to TRBJ1-1; weak D call: TRBD1 (5 bases). CDR1 is MNHEY, CDR2 SMNVEV, per germline (reference sequence). The CDR3 extends over 15 amino acids. The V end was cut by 2 bases, the J end by 5 bases, with 15 bases between. The CDR3 sequence: CASSLLSGGGTEAFF. The CDR3 DNA reads TGTGCCAGCAGTTTACTGTCGGGGGGGGGAACTGAAGCTTTCTTT.

This clone was observed a few times. This chain joins TRBV7-9 and TRBJ1-2; 8 bases agree with TRBD1. Looked up from germline, CDR1 is SEHNR and CDR2 is FQNEAQ (reference sequence). The CDR3 loop spans 14 amino acids. The junction had 6 bases not matched to a gene; V was cut back by 5 bases and J by 4 bases. The DNA of the CDR3 is TGTGCCAGCAGCCGGACGCAGGGGGCCTATGGCTACACCTTC. It codes for CASSRTQGAYGYTF.

The genes are TRBV6-1 and TRBJ2-1; D possibly corresponds to TRBD2 (6 bases). The CDR3 length is 16 residues. Trimming left V 0 bases short and J 7 bases short, with 16 bases between. The V gene's germline CDR1 is MNHNS and CDR2 SASEGT. CDR3 DNA sequence: TGTGCCAGCAGTGAAGCCTCGGGGGACCCTAGAAATGAGCAGTTCTTC. Protein: CASSEASGDPRNEQFF.

This chain links TRBV18 with TRBJ1-4, with no clear D. Trimming cost V 2 bases and J 4 bases, with 8 bases left between them. Germline CDR1 and CDR2: KGHSH and LQKENI. The CDR3 runs to 14 residues. Here the CDR3 reads CASSPGGDNEKLFF. The CDR3 DNA is TGTGCCAGCTCACCAGGAGGAGATAATGAAAAACTGTTTTTT.

The chain combines TRBV19 with TRBJ2-3; the D call may be TRBD1 or TRBD2 (7 bases each). The V and J ends lost 3 bases and 3 bases respectively, with 10 bases between them. The germline V gene has CDR1 LNHDA and CDR2 SQIVND (reference sequence). The CDR3 runs 14 residues. The CDR3 region has the DNA TGTGCCAGTAGTATCCAGGGGGGGACAGATACGCAGTATTTT. It codes for CASSIQGGTDTQYF.

This clone was seen only a few times. A read error may explain this, as a much larger clone is one base away. The rearrangement uses TRBV5-4 and TRBJ2-3; D unclear. Germline V gene sequence: CDR1 SGHNT, CDR2 YYREEE (reference sequence). The CDR3 extends over 12 amino acids. The germline V and J ends were trimmed by 3 bases and 2 bases, with 4 bases remaining between them. The CDR3 DNA follows: TGTGCCAGCAGCTCAAACACAGATACGCAGTATTTT. Its translation: CASSSNTDTQYF. Together with reference TRBV5-4 and TRBJ2-3, the CDR3 gives the full variable domain: ETGVTQSPTHLIKTRGQQVTLRCSSQSGHNTVSWYQQALGQGPQFIFQYYREEENGRGNFPPRFSGLQFPNYSSELNVNALELDDSALYLCASSSNTDTQYFGPGTRLTVL.

This clone was detected only a few times. The chain employs TRBV5-6 and TRBJ2-3, with a tentative D call TRBD1 (6 bases). V was shortened by 3 bases and J by 7 bases, with 15 bases between the two germline ends. Looked up from germline, CDR1 is SGHDT and CDR2 is YYEEEE. The CDR3 runs to 14 residues. CDR3 protein: CASSSGTGRNTQYF. CDR3 coding DNA: TGTGCCAGCAGCTCGGGAACAGGGCGAAATACGCAGTATTTT.